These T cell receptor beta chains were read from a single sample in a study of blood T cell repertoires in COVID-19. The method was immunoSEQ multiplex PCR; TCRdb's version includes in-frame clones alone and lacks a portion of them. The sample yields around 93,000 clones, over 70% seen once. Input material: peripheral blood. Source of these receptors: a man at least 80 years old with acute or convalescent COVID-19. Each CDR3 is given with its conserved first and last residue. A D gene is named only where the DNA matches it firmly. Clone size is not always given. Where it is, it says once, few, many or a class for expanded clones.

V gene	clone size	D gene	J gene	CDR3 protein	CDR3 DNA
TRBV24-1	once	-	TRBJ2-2	CATSESGDITGELFF	TGTGCCACCAGTGAGTCAGGGGACATCACCGGGGAGCTGTTTTTT
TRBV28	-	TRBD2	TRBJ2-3	CASRLAGGPGTQYF	TGTGCCAGCCGCCTAGCGGGAGGGCCGGGTACGCAGTATTTT
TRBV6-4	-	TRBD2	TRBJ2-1	CASSRGVAGATEQFF	TGTGCCAGCAGTCGGGGAGTAGCGGGAGCAACTGAGCAGTTCTTC
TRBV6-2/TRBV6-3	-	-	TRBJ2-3	CASSSTVVTQYF	TGTGCCAGCAGTTCTACAGTCGTCACGCAGTATTTT
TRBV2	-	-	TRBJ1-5	CASSVGSKEGNQPQHF	TGTGCCAGCAGTGTGGGGTCCAAGGAGGGCAATCAGCCCCAGCATTTT
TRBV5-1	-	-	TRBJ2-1	CASSFTGTLDEQFF	TGCGCCAGCAGCTTCACTGGGACTCTGGATGAGCAGTTCTTC
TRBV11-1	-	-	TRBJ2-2	CASSFPGQTGELFF	TGTGCCAGCAGCTTCCCCGGACAGACCGGGGAGCTGTTTTTT
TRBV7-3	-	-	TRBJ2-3	CASSGKPGLGTDTQYF	TGTGCCAGCAGCGGAAAACCGGGATTGGGGACAGATACGCAGTATTTT
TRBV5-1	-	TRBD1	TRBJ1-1	CASSLTPGTETEAFF	TGCGCCAGCAGCTTGACCCCCGGGACAGAAACTGAAGCTTTCTTT
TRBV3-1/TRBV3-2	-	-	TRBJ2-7	CASSQEVEWGPYYEQYF	TGTGCCAGCAGCCAAGAGGTGGAGTGGGGGCCCTACTACGAGCAGTACTTC
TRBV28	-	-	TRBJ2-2	CASRIQGANGELFF	TGTGCCAGCAGGATTCAAGGGGCTAACGGGGAGCTGTTTTTT
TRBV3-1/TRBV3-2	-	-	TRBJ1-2	CASSQAPGFGYTF	TGTGCCAGCAGCCAGGCCCCAGGGTTCGGCTACACCTTC
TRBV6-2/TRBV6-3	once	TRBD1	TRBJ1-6	CASSYGTENSPLHF	TGTGCCAGCAGTTACGGGACAGAAAATTCACCCCTCCACTTT
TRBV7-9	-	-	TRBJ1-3	CASREGAGNTIYF	TGTGCCAGTCGAGAAGGAGCTGGAAACACCATATATTTT
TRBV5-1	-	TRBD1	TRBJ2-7	CASSLEGQVAYEQYF	TGCGCCAGCAGCTTGGAAGGACAGGTGGCCTACGAGCAGTACTTC
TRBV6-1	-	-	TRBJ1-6	CASSEGDFSSYNSPLHF	TGTGCCAGCAGTGAAGGGGACTTCAGCTCCTATAATTCACCCCTCCACTTT
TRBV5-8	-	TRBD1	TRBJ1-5	CASSLFPGTVNQPQHF	TGTGCCAGCAGCTTGTTTCCAGGGACAGTCAATCAGCCCCAGCATTTT
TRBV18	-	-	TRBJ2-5	CASSPTSAGIDETQYF	TGTGCCAGCTCACCTACATCCGCAGGGATAGATGAGACCCAGTACTTC
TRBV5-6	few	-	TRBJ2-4	CASSLAPGDIQYF	TGTGCCAGCAGCTTGGCACCGGGGGACATTCAGTACTTC
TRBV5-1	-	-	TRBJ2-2	CASSESGLPNTGELFF	TGCGCCAGCAGCGAGTCAGGACTCCCGAACACCGGGGAGCTGTTTTTT
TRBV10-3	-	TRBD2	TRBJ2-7	CATFPTSGFAYEQYF	TGTGCCACCTTTCCTACTAGCGGGTTCGCCTACGAGCAGTACTTC
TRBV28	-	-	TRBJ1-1	CASSLTGVYTEAFF	TGTGCCAGCAGTTTAACCGGGGTGTACACTGAAGCTTTCTTT
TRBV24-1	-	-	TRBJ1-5	CATSDRPNGKRGRSGCNQPQHF	TGTGCCACCAGTGATCGCCCGAATGGAAAGAGGGGCCGTAGCGGGTGCAATCAGCCCCAGCATTTT
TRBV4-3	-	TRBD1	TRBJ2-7	CASSQDMGQRYEQYF	TGCGCCAGCAGCCAAGATATGGGACAGAGGTACGAGCAGTACTTC
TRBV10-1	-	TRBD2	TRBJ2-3	CAIIAGGGTDTQYF	TGCGCCATCATAGCGGGGGGGGGCACAGATACGCAGTATTTT
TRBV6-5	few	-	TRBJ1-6	CASTPPGLAGSPLHF	TGTGCCAGCACCCCCCCAGGTTTAGCGGGTTCACCCCTCCACTTT
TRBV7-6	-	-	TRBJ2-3	CASSTRNRGLDSDTQYF	TGTGCCAGCAGCACCCGGAATAGGGGGTTGGATTCAGATACGCAGTATTTT
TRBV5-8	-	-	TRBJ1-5	CASSLYSNQPQHF	TGTGCCAGCAGCTTGTATAGCAATCAGCCCCAGCATTTT
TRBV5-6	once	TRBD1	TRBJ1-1	CASSTQGGTEAFF	TGTGCCAGCAGCACACAGGGGGGGACTGAAGCTTTCTTT
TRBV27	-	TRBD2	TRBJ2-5	CASSLGPTRGGETQYF	TGTGCCAGCAGTTTGGGCCCGACACGGGGAGGGGAGACCCAGTACTTC
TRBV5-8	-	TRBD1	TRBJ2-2	CASITRYRGSGELFF	TGTGCCAGCATTACTCGGTACAGGGGTTCCGGGGAGCTGTTTTTT
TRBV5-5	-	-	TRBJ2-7	CATSYGGDYEQYF	TGTGCCACCAGTTATGGCGGAGACTACGAGCAGTACTTC
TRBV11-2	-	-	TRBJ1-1	CASSPGFNTEAFF	TGTGCCAGCAGCCCGGGATTTAACACTGAAGCTTTCTTT
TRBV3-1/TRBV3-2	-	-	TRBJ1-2	CASSQEGVYGYTF	TGTGCCAGCAGCCAAGAGGGAGTCTATGGCTACACCTTC
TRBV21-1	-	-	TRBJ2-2	CANTGGGGELFF	TGTGCCAACACAGGGGGCGGCGGGGAGCTGTTTTTT
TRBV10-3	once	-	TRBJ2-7	CAISERGSYEQYF	TGTGCCATCAGTGAAAGAGGTTCCTACGAGCAGTACTTC
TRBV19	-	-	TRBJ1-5	CASKNEGGSNQPQHF	TGTGCCAGTAAGAATGAGGGTGGCAGCAATCAGCCCCAGCATTTT
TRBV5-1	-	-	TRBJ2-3	CASSLLVEGVADTQYF	TGCGCCAGCAGCTTGCTCGTCGAGGGGGTTGCAGATACGCAGTATTTT